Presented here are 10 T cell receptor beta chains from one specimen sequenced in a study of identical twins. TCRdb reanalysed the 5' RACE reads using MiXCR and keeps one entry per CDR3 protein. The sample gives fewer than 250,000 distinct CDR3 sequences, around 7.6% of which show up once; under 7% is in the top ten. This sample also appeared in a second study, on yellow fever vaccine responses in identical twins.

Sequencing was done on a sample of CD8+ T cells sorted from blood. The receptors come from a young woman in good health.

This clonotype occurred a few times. The chain's CDR3 is CASAISGLGEQFF. CDR3 in DNA: TGTGCTAGCGCAATCTCCGGTCTCGGTGAGCAGTTCTTC. The V gene is TRBV12-5, the J gene TRBJ2-1; no definite D call. CDR1 is LGHNT, CDR2 FRNRAP, per germline. Trimming took 9 bases from V and 9 from J, leaving 18 bases between them. The length of the CDR3 is 13 residues.

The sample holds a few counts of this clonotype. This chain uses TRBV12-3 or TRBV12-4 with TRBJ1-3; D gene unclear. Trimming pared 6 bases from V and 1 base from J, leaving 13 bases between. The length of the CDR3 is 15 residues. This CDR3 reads CASSEGFLSGNTIYF. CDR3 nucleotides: TGTGCCAGCAGCGAAGGATTTTTATCTGGAAACACCATATATTTT.

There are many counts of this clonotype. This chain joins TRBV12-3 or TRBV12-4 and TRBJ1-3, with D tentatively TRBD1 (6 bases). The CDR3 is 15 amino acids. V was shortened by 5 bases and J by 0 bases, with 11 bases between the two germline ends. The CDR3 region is CASSLTGPSGNTIYF. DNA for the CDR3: TGTGCCAGCAGTCTGACAGGCCCCTCTGGAAACACCATATATTTT.

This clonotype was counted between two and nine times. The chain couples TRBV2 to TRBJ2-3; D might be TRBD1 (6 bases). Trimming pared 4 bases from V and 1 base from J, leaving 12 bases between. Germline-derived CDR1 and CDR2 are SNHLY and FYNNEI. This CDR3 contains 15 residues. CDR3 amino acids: CASSGLPGGTDTQYF. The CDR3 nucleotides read TGTGCCAGCAGTGGTCTCCCAGGGGGCACAGATACGCAGTATTTT.

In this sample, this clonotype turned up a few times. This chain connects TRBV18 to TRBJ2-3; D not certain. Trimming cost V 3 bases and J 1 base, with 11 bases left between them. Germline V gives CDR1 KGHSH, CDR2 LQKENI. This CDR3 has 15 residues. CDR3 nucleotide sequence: TGTGCCAGCTCACCTCACGGTCCAGGCACAGATACGCAGTATTTT. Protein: CASSPHGPGTDTQYF.

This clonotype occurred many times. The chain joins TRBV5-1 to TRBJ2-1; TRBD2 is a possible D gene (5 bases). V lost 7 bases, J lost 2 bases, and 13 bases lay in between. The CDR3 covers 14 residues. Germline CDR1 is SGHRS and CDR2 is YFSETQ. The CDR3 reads CASGETGTYNEQFF. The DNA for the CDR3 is TGCGCCAGCGGGGAAACGGGAACCTACAATGAGCAGTTCTTC.

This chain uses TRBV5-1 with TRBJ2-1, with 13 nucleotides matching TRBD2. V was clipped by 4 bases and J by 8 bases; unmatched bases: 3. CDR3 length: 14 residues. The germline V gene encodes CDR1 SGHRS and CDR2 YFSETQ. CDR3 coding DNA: TGCGCCAGCAGCCAAGGACTAGCGGGAGATGAGCAGTTCTTC. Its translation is CASSQGLAGDEQFF. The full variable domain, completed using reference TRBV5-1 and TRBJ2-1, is KAGVTQTPRYLIKTRGQQVTLSCSPISGHRSVSWYQQTPGQGLQFLFEYFSETQRNKGNFPGRFSGRQFSNSRSEMNVSTLELGDSALYLCASSQGLAGDEQFFGPGTRLTVL.

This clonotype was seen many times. The chain's CDR3 is CSGQGAYEQYF. In nucleotides, the CDR3 is TGCAGCGGTCAGGGGGCCTACGAGCAGTACTTC. The chain joins TRBV29-1 to TRBJ2-7; 7 bases map to TRBD1. The germline V gene has CDR1 SQVTM and CDR2 ANQGSEA. The CDR3 has 11 residues. The V and J ends lost 7 bases and 2 bases, in that order; junction bases with no gene match: 2.

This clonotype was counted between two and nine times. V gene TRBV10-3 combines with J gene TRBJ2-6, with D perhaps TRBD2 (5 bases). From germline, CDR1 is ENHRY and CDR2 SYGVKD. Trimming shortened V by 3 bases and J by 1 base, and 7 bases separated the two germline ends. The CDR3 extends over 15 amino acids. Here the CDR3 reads CAISDPGSGANVLTF. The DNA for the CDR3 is TGTGCCATCAGTGATCCGGGATCTGGGGCCAACGTCCTGACTTTC.

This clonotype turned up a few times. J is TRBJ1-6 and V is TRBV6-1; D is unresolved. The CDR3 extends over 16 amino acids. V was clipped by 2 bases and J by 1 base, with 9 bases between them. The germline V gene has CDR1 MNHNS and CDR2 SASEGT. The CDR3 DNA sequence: TGTGCCAGCAGTGAATGGTCGGGGTCCTATAATTCACCCCTCCACTTT. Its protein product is CASSEWSGSYNSPLHF.